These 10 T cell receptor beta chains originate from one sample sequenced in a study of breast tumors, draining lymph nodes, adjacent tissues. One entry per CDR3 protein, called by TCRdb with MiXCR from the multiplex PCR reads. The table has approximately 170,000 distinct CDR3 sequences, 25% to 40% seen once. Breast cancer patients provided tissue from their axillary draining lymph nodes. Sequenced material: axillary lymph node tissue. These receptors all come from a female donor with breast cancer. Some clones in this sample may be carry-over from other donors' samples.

The CDR3 nucleotides read TGTGCCAGCAGAGGGGGGCAGTACACAGATACGCAGTATTTT. This sequence encodes CASRGGQYTDTQYF. The chain recombines TRBV5-4 with TRBJ2-3; D is possibly TRBD1 or TRBD2 (6 bases each). The germline V and J ends were trimmed by 5 bases and 2 bases, with 12 bases remaining between them. Per the germline V gene, CDR1 is SGHNT and CDR2 is YYREEE (reference sequence). The CDR3 is made up of 14 amino acids.

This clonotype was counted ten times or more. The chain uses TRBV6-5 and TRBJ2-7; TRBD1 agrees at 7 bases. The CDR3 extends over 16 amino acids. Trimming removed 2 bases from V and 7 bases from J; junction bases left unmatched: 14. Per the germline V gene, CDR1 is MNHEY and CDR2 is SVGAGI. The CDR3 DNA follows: TGTGCCAGCAGTTACGGACAGGTCGGGCCTTGGGGGGAGCAGTACTTC. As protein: CASSYGQVGPWGEQYF.

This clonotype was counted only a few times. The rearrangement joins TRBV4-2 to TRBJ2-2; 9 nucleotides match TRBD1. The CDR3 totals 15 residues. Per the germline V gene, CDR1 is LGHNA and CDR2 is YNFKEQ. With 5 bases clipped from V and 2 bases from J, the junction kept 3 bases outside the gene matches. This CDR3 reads CASSGTGPNTGELFF. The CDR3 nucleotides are TGTGCCAGCAGCGGGACAGGGCCCAACACCGGGGAGCTGTTTTTT.

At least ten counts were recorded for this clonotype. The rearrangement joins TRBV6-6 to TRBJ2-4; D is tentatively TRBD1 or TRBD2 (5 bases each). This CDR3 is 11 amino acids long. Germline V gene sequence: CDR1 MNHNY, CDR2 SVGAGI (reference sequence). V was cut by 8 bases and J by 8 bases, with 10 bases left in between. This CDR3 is CASRGEYIQYF. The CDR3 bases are TGTGCCAGCCGAGGGGAATACATTCAGTACTTC.

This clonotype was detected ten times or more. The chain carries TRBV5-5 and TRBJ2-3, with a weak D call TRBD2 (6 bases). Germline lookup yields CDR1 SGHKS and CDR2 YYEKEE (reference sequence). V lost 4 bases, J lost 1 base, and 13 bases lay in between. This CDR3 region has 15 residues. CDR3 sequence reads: CASSPYGEGTDTQYF. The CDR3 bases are TGTGCCAGCAGCCCCTATGGGGAGGGCACAGATACGCAGTATTTT. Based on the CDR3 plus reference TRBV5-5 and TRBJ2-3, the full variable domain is DAGVTQSPTHLIKTRGQQVTLRCSPISGHKSVSWYQQVLGQGPQFIFQYYEKEERGRGNFPDRFSARQFPNYSSELNVNALLLGDSALYLCASSPYGEGTDTQYFGPGTRLTVL.

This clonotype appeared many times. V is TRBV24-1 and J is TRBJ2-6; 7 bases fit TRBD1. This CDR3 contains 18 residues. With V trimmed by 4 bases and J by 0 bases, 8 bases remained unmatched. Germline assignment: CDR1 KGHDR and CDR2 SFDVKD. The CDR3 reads CATSDSGTVSSGANVLTF. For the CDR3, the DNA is TGTGCCACCAGTGACTCCGGGACAGTGAGCTCTGGGGCCAACGTCCTGACTTTC.

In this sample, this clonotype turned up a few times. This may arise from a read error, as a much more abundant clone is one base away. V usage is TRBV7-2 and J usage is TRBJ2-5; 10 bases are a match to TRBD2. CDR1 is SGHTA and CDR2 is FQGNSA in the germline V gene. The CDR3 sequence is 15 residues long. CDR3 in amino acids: CASSSGLAYQETQHF. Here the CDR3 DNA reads TGTGCCAGCAGCTCGGGACTAGCGTACCAAGAGACCCAGCACTTC.

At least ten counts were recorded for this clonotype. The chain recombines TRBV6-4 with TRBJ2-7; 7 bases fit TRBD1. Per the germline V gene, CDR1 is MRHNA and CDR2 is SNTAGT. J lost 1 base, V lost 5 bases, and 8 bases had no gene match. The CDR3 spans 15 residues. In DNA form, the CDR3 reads TGTGCCAGCAGTTTGGACAGGCCCAAGTCCTACGAGCAGTACTTC. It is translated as CASSLDRPKSYEQYF.

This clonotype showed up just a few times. The CDR3 here is CSVEHALNTEAFF. The CDR3 bases are TGCAGCGTTGAACATGCCTTGAACACTGAAGCTTTCTTT. The rearrangement uses TRBV29-1 and TRBJ1-1; unclear D gene. The CDR3 sequence is 13 residues long. Trimming took 2 bases from V and 0 from J, leaving 7 bases between them. Germline CDR1 and CDR2: SQVTM and ANQGSEA.

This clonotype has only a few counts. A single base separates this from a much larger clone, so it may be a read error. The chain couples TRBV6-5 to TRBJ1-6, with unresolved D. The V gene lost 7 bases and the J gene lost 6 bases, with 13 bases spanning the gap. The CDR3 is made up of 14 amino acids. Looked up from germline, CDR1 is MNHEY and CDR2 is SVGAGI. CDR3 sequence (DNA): TGTGCCAGCACTCCTGGACGCCGTAATTCACCCCTCCACTTT. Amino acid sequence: CASTPGRRNSPLHF.